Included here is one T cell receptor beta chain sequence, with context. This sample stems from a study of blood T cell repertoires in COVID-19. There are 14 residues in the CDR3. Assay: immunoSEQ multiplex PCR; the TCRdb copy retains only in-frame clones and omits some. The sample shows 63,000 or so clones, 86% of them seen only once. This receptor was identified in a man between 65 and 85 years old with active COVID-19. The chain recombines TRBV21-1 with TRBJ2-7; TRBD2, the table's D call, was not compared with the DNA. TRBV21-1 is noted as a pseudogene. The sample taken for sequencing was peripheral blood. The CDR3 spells CGRLADHPPGEQYF. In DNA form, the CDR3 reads TGTGGACGACTAGCGGACCATCCTCCGGGGGAGCAGTACTTC.